This T cell receptor (beta chain) is from a study of CXCR3-negative and CXCR3-positive naive CD8 T cells. Study results and caveats: Naive cells with CXCR3 showed TRB CDR3s that were more hydrophobic than those in CXCR3-negative naive cells. Memory cells showed distinct TRBV-TRBJ patterns, while the two naive subsets matched.

Germline V gene lookup returns CDR1 LGHDT and CDR2 YNNKEL (reference sequence). CDR3 size: 12 residues. A word on this clonotype: Antigen unknown.

Via 5' RACE with UMI labels, TRB cDNA libraries were prepared. TCRdb re-called the 5' RACE reads; one entry per CDR3 protein, DNA not given. This sample's table has 84,000 or so distinct CDR3 sequences. Phenotypically, naive CD8+ T cells corresponded to CD45RO-CCR7+CD27+CD95-. The sample comprised naive CXCR3+ CD8+ T cells from blood. Subset of the sample: CD45RO-CCR7+CD27+CD95- naive CD8+ T cells expressing CXCR3 (TNR3+). The clonotype was recovered from a human donor in good health. Some clones in this sample may be carry-over from other donors' samples. The J gene is TRBJ2-1, the V gene TRBV3-1; absent DNA, TCRdb's TRBD2 call cannot be checked. This CDR3 reads CASSPLGDEQFF.